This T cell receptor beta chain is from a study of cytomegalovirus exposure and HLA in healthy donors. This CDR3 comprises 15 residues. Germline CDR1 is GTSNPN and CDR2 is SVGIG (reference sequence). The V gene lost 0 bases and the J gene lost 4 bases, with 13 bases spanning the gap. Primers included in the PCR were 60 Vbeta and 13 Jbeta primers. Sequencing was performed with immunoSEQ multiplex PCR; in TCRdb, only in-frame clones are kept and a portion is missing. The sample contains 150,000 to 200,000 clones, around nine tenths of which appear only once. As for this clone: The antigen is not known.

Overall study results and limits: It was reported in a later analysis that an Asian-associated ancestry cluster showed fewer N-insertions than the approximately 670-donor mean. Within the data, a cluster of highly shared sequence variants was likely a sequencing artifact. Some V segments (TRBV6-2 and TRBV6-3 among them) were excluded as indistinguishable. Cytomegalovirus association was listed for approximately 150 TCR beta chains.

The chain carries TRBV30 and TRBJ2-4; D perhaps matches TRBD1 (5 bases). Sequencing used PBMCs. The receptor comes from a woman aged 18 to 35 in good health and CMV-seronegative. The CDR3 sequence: CAWSVKGKGKNIQYF. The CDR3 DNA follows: TGTGCCTGGAGTGTAAAGGGTAAGGGGAAAAACATTCAGTACTTC.